These 29 T cell receptor beta chains came from one sample sequenced in a study of CD8+ T cells in alopecia areata. RNA was isolated and reverse transcribed to cDNA, the sequencing template. TCRdb's table, derived via immunoSEQ multiplex PCR, lists solely in-frame clones and lacks some. This table has roughly 210,000 clones, approximately 45% appearing once. Treatment noted: oral pan-JAK inhibitor, 5-10 mg twice daily. Sequencing was performed on CD4+ T cells sorted from blood, taken between weeks 36 and 40, from a patient treated with tofacitinib. These receptors came from a human donor with alopecia areata.

V gene TRBV28 combines with J gene TRBJ2-5; D may be TRBD1 or TRBD2 (5 bases each). This CDR3 contains 12 residues. Trimming left V 3 bases short and J 11 bases short, with 13 bases between. CDR1 MDHEN and CDR2 SYDVKM come from the germline V gene. CDR3 in amino acids: CASSFGMGEQYF. CDR3 DNA: TGTGCCAGCAGTTTTGGGATGGGGGAGCAGTACTTC. Full variable domain (rest looked up from reference TRBV28 and TRBJ2-5): DVKVTQSSRYLVKRTGEKVFLECVQDMDHENMFWYRQDPGLGLRLIYFSYDVKMKEKGDIPEGYSVSREKKERFSLILESASTNQTSMYLCASSFGMGEQYFGPGTRLLVL.

The table lists this clone with a few counts. Here the CDR3 DNA reads TGTGCCAGCAGTGATACAGGGGTGGATCCAGATACGCAGTATTTT. Its translation is CASSDTGVDPDTQYF. The V and J genes are TRBV28 and TRBJ2-3; 7 bases align to TRBD1. J gave up 4 bases and V 5 bases, and 9 bases lay outside the gene matches. CDR1 is MDHEN and CDR2 is SYDVKM in the germline V gene. The CDR3 has 15 amino acids.

In this sample, this clone turned up once. J is TRBJ2-3 and V is TRBV6-5; TRBD1 matches 7 bases. The CDR3 is made up of 14 amino acids. Germline trimming cut 2 bases from V and 4 bases from J; bases unmatched to any gene: 3. Germline-derived CDR1 and CDR2 are MNHEY and SVGAGI. This CDR3 is CASSYDRVADTQYF. CDR3 DNA sequence: TGTGCCAGCAGTTACGACAGGGTGGCAGATACGCAGTATTTT.

This chain connects TRBV7-2 to TRBJ2-2; 9 nucleotides align to TRBD2. The CDR3 spans 15 residues. V lost 8 bases to trimming and J lost 9 bases; unmatched junction nucleotides: 13. Germline V gene lookup returns CDR1 SGHTA and CDR2 FQGNSA. The CDR3 sequence: CASWLASGKVRELFF. The CDR3 nucleotides are TGTGCCAGCTGGTTGGCTAGCGGGAAGGTCAGGGAGCTGTTTTTT.

This rearrangement joins TRBV29-1 to TRBJ1-4; TRBD1 aligns across 9 bases. The CDR3 loop spans 14 amino acids. Germline assignment: CDR1 SQVTM and CDR2 ANQGSEA. V lost 7 bases, J lost 8 bases, and 11 bases stayed unmatched. This CDR3 is CSAEAGTGQEKLFF. As DNA, the CDR3 is TGCAGCGCCGAAGCCGGGACAGGGCAGGAAAAACTGTTTTTT.

The chain joins TRBV20-1 to TRBJ2-5; D gene ambiguous. V lost 3 bases to trimming and J lost 5 bases, with 7 bases between them. From germline, CDR1 is DFQATT and CDR2 SNEGSKA (reference sequence). The CDR3 sequence is 11 residues long. CDR3 DNA: TGCAGTGCTAGGGAAGGGGAGACCCAGTACTTC. Translation gives CSAREGETQYF.

This clone has more than one count but fewer than ten. The V gene is TRBV2, the J gene TRBJ2-7; D not resolved. The V and J ends lost 1 base and 9 bases respectively, with 16 bases between them. Germline CDR1 SNHLY, CDR2 FYNNEI. The CDR3 loop spans 14 amino acids. The CDR3 coding sequence is TGTGCCAGCAGTGAAGTCTATACCCCTTTCGGGCAGTACTTC. It codes for CASSEVYTPFGQYF.

This clone was observed a few times. The CDR3 region is CASSGRGGDTDTQYF. The CDR3, as DNA: TGTGCCAGCAGCGGCCGGGGGGGGGACACAGATACGCAGTATTTT. The chain recombines TRBV11-2 with TRBJ2-3; 8 nucleotides match TRBD2. The length of the CDR3 is 15 residues. Germline V CDR1 and CDR2: SGHAT, FQNNGV. V lost 5 bases to trimming and J lost 2 bases; unmatched junction nucleotides: 6.

The chain is built from TRBV20-1 and TRBJ2-7; D may be TRBD2 (5 bases). The CDR3 runs to 11 residues. The ends were cut back, 6 bases at V and 4 bases at J, with 10 bases in the middle. Germline V CDR1 and CDR2: DFQATT, SNEGSKA (reference sequence). CDR3 loop: CSALTSYEQYF. The CDR3 nucleotides are TGCAGTGCGCTTACTAGTTACGAGCAGTACTTC.

This clone was seen a handful of times. The chain uses TRBV2 and TRBJ2-3; 14 positions agree with TRBD2. Germline V CDR1 and CDR2: SNHLY, FYNNEI. The length of the CDR3 is 15 residues. Trimming cost V 6 bases and J 3 bases; bases outside gene matches: 2. The chain's CDR3 is CASRGLAGATDTQYF. In nucleotides, the CDR3 is TGTGCCAGCAGGGGACTAGCGGGAGCAACAGATACGCAGTATTTT.

In this sample, this clone turned up a few times. The chain links TRBV7-2 to TRBJ2-7; D is ambiguous. Per the germline V gene, CDR1 is SGHTA and CDR2 is FQGNSA. The CDR3 has 14 amino acids. V dropped 7 bases and J dropped 1 base, with 14 bases sitting between them. The CDR3 nucleotides are TGTGCCAGCACCACGACCGGCATGTCCTACGAGCAGTACTTC. Its translation: CASTTTGMSYEQYF.

The chain couples TRBV29-1 to TRBJ1-1, with D uncertain. CDR1 and CDR2 from the germline V gene are SQVTM and ANQGSEA. The CDR3 has 14 residues. V lost 8 bases to trimming and J lost 1 base, with 17 bases between them. CDR3 nucleotides: TGCAGCTCAGAGAGTGGGAGAGCGAACACTGAAGCTTTCTTT. It is translated as CSSESGRANTEAFF.

This chain links TRBV18 with TRBJ2-2, with TRBD1 as a possible D gene (6 bases). CDR3 length equals 15 residues. Germline assignment: CDR1 KGHSH and CDR2 LQKENI. Trimming removed 6 bases at V and 2 bases at J, with 13 bases between. CDR3 in amino acids: CASSLQDSNTGELFF. The CDR3 coding sequence is TGTGCCAGCTCTCTTCAGGACAGTAACACCGGGGAGCTGTTTTTT.

The chain uses TRBV25-1 and TRBJ2-4; no reliable D call. The germline gives CDR1 MGHDK, CDR2 SYGVNS. The CDR3 loop spans 15 amino acids. Deletions cut 3 bases from V and 2 bases from J, with 11 bases between. Here the CDR3 DNA reads TGTGCCAGCAGTGAGGATTGGCTGACCAAAAACATTCAGTACTTC. Its protein is CASSEDWLTKNIQYF.

This clone was detected many times. The chain combines TRBV5-1 with TRBJ2-1; D not certain. In germline, CDR1 is SGHRS, CDR2 YFSETQ. Trimming stripped 0 bases from V and 8 bases from J, with 6 bases between. The length of the CDR3 is 12 residues. CDR3 sequence reads: CASSLVRYEQFF. The DNA for the CDR3 is TGCGCCAGCAGCTTGGTCCGCTATGAGCAGTTCTTC.

This clone was observed a few times. Other nucleotide sequences in the sample specify the same CDR3. V usage is TRBV29-1 and J usage is TRBJ1-1; no firm D call. The CDR3 is made up of 11 amino acids. V lost 5 bases and J lost 1, with 5 bases in between. CDR1 SQVTM and CDR2 ANQGSEA come from the germline V gene. The CDR3: CSVSGNTEAFF. The CDR3 DNA reads as TGCAGCGTTAGCGGGAACACTGAAGCTTTCTTT.

The chain links TRBV18 to TRBJ1-1; the match to TRBD1 covers 7 bases. Germline V lookup: CDR1 KGHSH, CDR2 LQKENI. V was clipped by 4 bases and J by 1 base; unmatched bases: 6. This CDR3 is built from 15 residues. The CDR3: CASSLTQGTNTEAFF. The CDR3 nucleotides are TGTGCCAGCTCACTGACACAGGGGACGAACACTGAAGCTTTCTTT.

CDR3 sequence: CAISPGQGASTDTQYF. CDR3 sequence (DNA): TGTGCCATCTCTCCAGGACAGGGGGCCAGCACAGATACGCAGTATTTT. V gene TRBV10-3 combines with J gene TRBJ2-3, with 11 bases lining up with TRBD1. The CDR3 is 16 amino acids. Unmatched junction bases numbered 7, after V lost 8 bases and J lost 0 bases. CDR1 ENHRY and CDR2 SYGVKD come from the germline V gene.

CDR3: CSVEAGQGSDTQYF. DNA for the CDR3: TGCAGCGTTGAAGCCGGACAGGGATCAGATACGCAGTATTTT. V is TRBV29-1 and J is TRBJ2-3, with TRBD1 matching over 8 bases. Germline loops: CDR1 SQVTM, CDR2 ANQGSEA. The CDR3 has 14 amino acids. V trimming: 1 base; J trimming: 4 bases; junction bases outside the gene matches: 4.

V and J are TRBV19 and TRBJ2-2, with 7 bases lining up with TRBD1. CDR1 and CDR2 from the germline V gene are LNHDA and SQIVND (reference sequence). This CDR3 spans 14 amino acids. Trimming removed 5 bases from V and 6 bases from J; junction bases left unmatched: 6. CDR3 residues: CASSARQGPGELFF. The CDR3 DNA is TGTGCCAGTAGTGCACGACAGGGCCCCGGGGAGCTGTTTTTT.

CDR3 in amino acids: CASSLAGTETYEQYF. DNA of the CDR3: TGCGCCAGCAGCTTGGCGGGGACAGAGACCTACGAGCAGTACTTC. This rearrangement joins TRBV5-1 to TRBJ2-7; 7 bases agree with TRBD1. The CDR3 loop spans 15 amino acids. V lost 0 bases to trimming and J lost 2 bases; unmatched junction nucleotides: 5. Per germline, CDR1 SGHRS and CDR2 YFSETQ.

The chain has TRBV6-4 and TRBJ2-3; no clear D. This CDR3 is built from 13 residues. Germline CDR1 and CDR2: MRHNA and SNTAGT. The V end was cut by 8 bases, the J end by 0 bases, with 9 bases between. CDR3: CASRPASTDTQYF. The CDR3 DNA is TGTGCCAGCCGTCCGGCTAGCACAGATACGCAGTATTTT.

This chain uses TRBV11-2 with TRBJ2-1; tentatively, D is TRBD1 or TRBD2 (6 bases each). The CDR3 has 16 amino acids. With 2 bases removed from V and 8 bases from J, the gap between germline ends came to 19 bases. Germline V gives CDR1 SGHAT, CDR2 FQNNGV. The CDR3, as DNA: TGTGCCAGCAGCTTACCCTCCCGGTCGGGGGCCTATGAGCAGTTCTTC. It encodes CASSLPSRSGAYEQFF.

The chain carries TRBV7-3 and TRBJ2-3; TRBD2 matches at 7 bases. V dropped 8 bases and J dropped 1; count of bases not matched to a gene: 6. This CDR3 comprises 14 residues. In germline, CDR1 is SGHTA, CDR2 FQGTGA. The CDR3 DNA is TGTGCCAGCGGGCGGGAGTACGGCACAGATACGCAGTATTTT. Translating it yields CASGREYGTDTQYF.

This clone was seen a handful of times. The V and J genes are TRBV4-1 and TRBJ2-3; TRBD1 might be the D (5 bases). The CDR3 length is 15 residues. Germline assignment: CDR1 MGHRA and CDR2 YSYEKL. Trimming removed 0 bases from V and 0 bases from J, with 7 bases in between. CDR3 protein: CASSQERQSTDTQYF. The CDR3 nucleotides are TGCGCCAGCAGCCAAGAGAGACAGAGCACAGATACGCAGTATTTT.

This clone has only a few counts. Different DNA sequences within this sample yield the same CDR3. The chain joins TRBV28 to TRBJ1-2; D remains ambiguous. CDR3 size: 15 residues. Germline CDR1 reads MDHEN; CDR2 reads SYDVKM. Deletions cut 1 base from V and 2 bases from J, with 11 bases between. The CDR3 loop is CASSLSPRLNYGYTF. CDR3 DNA sequence: TGTGCCAGCAGTTTATCCCCCAGGCTCAACTATGGCTACACCTTC.

The table lists this clone with a few counts. The V gene is TRBV29-1, the J gene TRBJ2-2, with 7 bases that match TRBD2. Germline V gives CDR1 SQVTM, CDR2 ANQGSEA. The CDR3 totals 13 residues. The V and J ends lost 7 bases and 4 bases, in that order; junction bases with no gene match: 6. CDR3 DNA: TGCAGCGGAGGCACGGGGGGCACCGGGGAGCTGTTTTTT. Protein: CSGGTGGTGELFF.

The chain links TRBV30 to TRBJ1-2; a weak D match, TRBD1 (6 bases). V shed 3 bases and J shed 0 bases, with 17 bases lying between them. CDR3 length: 16 residues. CDR1 and CDR2 from the germline V gene are GTSNPN and SVGIG (reference sequence). CDR3 sequence: CAWSKQGPNSNYGYTF. In DNA, the CDR3 is TGTGCCTGGAGCAAACAGGGCCCAAACTCTAACTATGGCTACACCTTC.

The chain is built from TRBV30 and TRBJ1-1; D ambiguous. V was trimmed by 2 bases and J by 1 base, leaving 11 bases between them. The CDR3 has 14 residues. Germline V CDR1 and CDR2: GTSNPN, SVGIG (reference sequence). The CDR3 reads CAWSPPGQNTEAFF. CDR3 DNA: TGTGCCTGGAGTCCCCCTGGGCAGAACACTGAAGCTTTCTTT. Filled out from reference TRBV30 and TRBJ1-1, the complete variable domain reads SQTIHQWPATLVQPVGSPLSLECTVEGTSNPNLYWYRQAAGRGLQLLFYSVGIGQISSEVPQNLSASRPQDRQFILSSKKLLLSDSGFYLCAWSPPGQNTEAFFGQGTRLTVV.